The present TCR beta chain was sequenced within a study of regulatory T cells in long-lasting Graves disease. The CDR3 has 14 residues. V was trimmed by 2 bases and J by 6 bases, leaving 9 bases between them. CDR1 is SGDLS and CDR2 is YYNGEE in the germline V gene. Investigators prepared the TCR beta libraries by applying iRepertoire HTBI primers and Arm-PCR of CDR3 regions. TCRdb reanalysed the multiplex PCR reads using MiXCR and keeps one entry per CDR3 protein. The sample has hundreds of thousands of distinct CDR3 sequences; less than 25% are singletons. Time point defined: persistent/refractory GD, antithyroid drugs over 5 years with positive TRAb. From PBMCs, RNA was extracted and then used to make the TCR library.

The source of this sequence is a female donor with Graves disease. The V call is TRBV9, the J call TRBJ1-6; D gene uncertain. The sequenced sample was peripheral blood mononuclear cells (PBMCs), obtained when the disease was refractory, from a patient treated with antithyroid drugs. The CDR3 spells CASSVDGFNSPLHF. DNA for the CDR3: TGTGCCAGCAGCGTCGACGGTTTTAATTCACCCCTCCACTTT.